This T cell receptor (beta chain) derives from a study of Graves' ophthalmopathy and Graves' hyperthyroidism. RNA transcripts were the template, and TCR beta CDR3 regions were amplified from them. A first-round RT-PCR used HTBI primers, followed by a second-round multiplex PCR. TCRdb recomputed calls from the multiplex PCR reads with MiXCR, one row per CDR3 protein. Here the sample spans about 660,000 distinct CDR3 sequences, about 40% being singletons. Germline CDR1 is MGHRA and CDR2 is YSYEKL. The V and J ends lost 7 bases and 5 bases respectively, with 11 bases between them. CDR3 size: 12 residues.

The chain has TRBV4-1 and TRBJ1-1; a possible D gene is TRBD1 (6 bases). The origin of this receptor is an adult man with Graves' ophthalmopathy. Sample: peripheral blood. Here the CDR3 DNA reads TGCGCCAGCACCAGGGGACAAACTGAAGCTTTCTTT. Its protein product is CASTRGQTEAFF.